This record covers a single T cell receptor (beta chain). What it binds is unknown. This sample includes further DNA sequences coding for the same CDR3. This sample is part of a study of cytomegalovirus exposure and HLA in healthy donors. J gave up 4 bases and V 2 bases, and 2 bases lay outside the gene matches. Per the germline V gene, CDR1 is MNHNS and CDR2 is SASEGT. The CDR3 is 13 amino acids. PCR amplification relied on 60 Vbeta primers (plus 13 Jbeta primers). The protocol was immunoSEQ multiplex PCR, while the TCRdb copy is restricted to in-frame clones and leaves out a portion. The table shows about 130,000 clones, with 70% to 80% occurring only once. Study outcomes and limitations: Later, an analysis showed that TCR beta chains associated with HLA were more clonally expanded than others that were equally common.

The rearrangement uses TRBV6-1 and TRBJ2-7, with TRBD1 matching 7 bases. This TCR was sampled from a female donor in good health and CMV-seronegative. Specimen: PBMCs. The CDR3 sequence is CASSENRGYEQYF. The DNA for the CDR3 is TGTGCCAGCAGTGAAAACAGGGGATACGAGCAGTACTTC.